A selection of T cell receptor beta chains follows, all from one sample in a study of blood T cell repertoires in COVID-19. TCRdb's copy holds only in-frame clones and misses some; the assay was immunoSEQ multiplex PCR. Altogether roughly 150,000 clones are present, 75% to 90% being singletons, with the ten largest covering 35% to 45%. Sequencing input: peripheral blood. The receptors stem from a human donor in a cohort sampled during active COVID-19. The CDR3 runs from the conserved cysteine through the conserved F or W. The D gene is left open where the match is weak. A clone size is listed for some rows: how often the clone was seen (once, few, many), or a class if it is expanded.

TRBV19,-,TRBJ2-3,14,TRBD1,TGTGCCAGTAGTACCTGGACAGGGTTAGATACGCAGTATTTT,CASSTWTGLDTQYF
TRBV5-1,-,TRBJ1-3,16,-,TGCGCCAGCAGCTTGTATGGACAACAGGTTTTGGACACCATATATTTT,CASSLYGQQVLDTIYF
TRBV2,once,TRBJ2-3,18,TRBD2,TGTGCCAGCAGTGAAGCGAAAGCGGGAGCTTTGGCGACAGATACGCAGTATTTT,CASSEAKAGALATDTQYF
TRBV4-1,-,TRBJ1-1,16,TRBD1,TGCGCCAGCAGCCAAGCGGGGACAGGGGGGAACACTGAAGCTTTCTTT,CASSQAGTGGNTEAFF
TRBV7-9,-,TRBJ1-4,14,TRBD1,TGTGCCAGCAGCTCACGGACAGGGCCTGAAAAACTGTTTTTT,CASSSRTGPEKLFF
TRBV19,-,TRBJ2-2,15,TRBD1,TGTGCCAGTAAGAAAGCAGGGGGCGGAACCGGGGAGCTGTTTTTT,CASKKAGGGTGELFF
TRBV7-3,-,TRBJ2-1,13,-,TGTGCCAGCAGCTCTCAAAAGAACGGTGAGCAGTTCTTC,CASSSQKNGEQFF
TRBV19,-,TRBJ1-1,13,-,TGTGCCAGTAGTATGATCAGGAACACTGAAGCTTTCTTT,CASSMIRNTEAFF
TRBV10-3,-,TRBJ2-3,14,TRBD2,TGTGCCATCGGAGCGGGAGGGCCGACAGATACGCAGTATTTT,CAIGAGGPTDTQYF
TRBV6-5,-,TRBJ1-1,14,-,TGTGCCAGCAGTTACAGTCAGTTGAACACTGAAGCTTTCTTT,CASSYSQLNTEAFF
TRBV11-2,-,TRBJ1-3,16,-,TGTGCCAGCAGCTTAGGAACAGTCAACTCTGGAAACACCATATATTTT,CASSLGTVNSGNTIYF
TRBV12-3/TRBV12-4,-,TRBJ2-7,12,-,TGTGCCAGCAGTCCCACCCGACATGCTCAGTACTTC,CASSPTRHAQYF
TRBV19,-,TRBJ1-6,13,-,TGTGCCAGTAGTGGGCTCTATAATTCACCCCTCCACTTT,CASSGLYNSPLHF
TRBV7-3,-,TRBJ2-3,15,TRBD2,TGTGCCAGCAGCTTAATGGGACTACCCACAGATACGCAGTATTTT,CASSLMGLPTDTQYF
TRBV19,-,TRBJ1-2,12,-,TGTGCCAGCCTAGAAGAAAACTATGGCTACACCTTC,CASLEENYGYTF
TRBV18,-,TRBJ1-1,15,TRBD1,TGTGCCAGCTCTCCCGAGACAGGGGGCGGATTCGAAGCTTTCTTT,CASSPETGGGFEAFF
TRBV6-6,-,TRBJ2-7,15,-,TGTGCCAGCAGTTACTCCGGAGTGAGGGACACCGAGCAGTACTTC,CASSYSGVRDTEQYF
TRBV25-1,-,TRBJ1-3,15,-,TGTGCCAGCAGTGAATCGGGAGGGACTGGAAACACCATATATTTT,CASSESGGTGNTIYF
TRBV19,few,TRBJ2-1,15,TRBD2,TGTGCCCAAAACCTAAGCGGGAGCTCCTACAATGAGCAGTTCTTC,CAQNLSGSSYNEQFF
TRBV19,-,TRBJ2-2,14,TRBD1,TGTGCCAGTCTGGACAGGTCTAACACCGGGGAGCTGTTTTTT,CASLDRSNTGELFF
TRBV4-1,-,TRBJ2-3,15,-,TGCGCCAGCAGCCTCCTGGGGGGGGCGTCAGATACGCAGTATTTT,CASSLLGGASDTQYF
TRBV19,-,TRBJ1-5,14,TRBD1,TGTGCCAGTAGTACTACAGGGGGCGGTCAGCCCCAGCATTTT,CASSTTGGGQPQHF
TRBV21-1,-,TRBJ1-5,10,-,TGTGCCAGCGCAGTACAGGGTGGGCATTTT,CASAVQGGHF
TRBV10-3,-,TRBJ2-5,11,-,TGTGCCATCCGGGAACAAGAGACCCAGTACTTC,CAIREQETQYF
TRBV5-4,-,TRBJ2-2,17,TRBD2,TGTGCCAGCAGCTGGGTTACTAGCGGAGTTAGCACCGGGGAGCTGTTTTTT,CASSWVTSGVSTGELFF
TRBV6-5,-,TRBJ1-1,13,-,TGTGCCAGCAGCAGGGGCGTGTGGACTGAAGCTTTCTTT,CASSRGVWTEAFF
TRBV29-1,-,TRBJ2-1,12,-,TGCAGCGTTGGAAATCAGGGCTATGAGCAGTTCTTC,CSVGNQGYEQFF
TRBV19,-,TRBJ2-7,18,TRBD2,TGTGCCAGTAGTATTTCCCTTACGGGTAGCGGGGGGGCTTACGAGCAGTACTTC,CASSISLTGSGGAYEQYF
TRBV7-3,-,TRBJ2-7,14,-,TGTGCCAGCAGCTTATATCCAGGGCCCTACGAGCAGTACTTC,CASSLYPGPYEQYF
TRBV11-2,-,TRBJ2-3,15,TRBD2,TGTGCCAGCAGCTTTGGACTAGCGGACACAGATACGCAGTATTTT,CASSFGLADTDTQYF
TRBV19,-,TRBJ1-3,16,TRBD1,TGTGCCAGTAGTATTGACAGGGGGCGTTCTGGAAACACCATATATTTT,CASSIDRGRSGNTIYF
TRBV24-1,once,TRBJ2-1,17,-,TGTGCCACCAGTGATTCGCCGACAGTGAGCTCCTACAATGAGCAGTTCTTC,CATSDSPTVSSYNEQFF
TRBV14,-,TRBJ2-5,17,TRBD2,TGTGCCAGCAGCCAAGGTGGGGGACTAGCGGCCCAAGAGACCCAGTACTTC,CASSQGGGLAAQETQYF
TRBV25-1,-,TRBJ2-7,15,-,TGTGCCAGCAGTGAATCAGGCAGACCTTCCTACGAGCAGTACTTC,CASSESGRPSYEQYF
TRBV4-3,-,TRBJ1-2,14,-,TGCGCCAGCAGCCAAACAGGGTTTAACTATGGCTACACCTTC,CASSQTGFNYGYTF
TRBV28,few,TRBJ1-1,15,TRBD1,TGTGCCAGCAGGGCAGCCAGGGGGAGGAACACTGAAGCTTTCTTT,CASRAARGRNTEAFF
TRBV27,-,TRBJ2-1,19,TRBD1,TGTGCCAGCAGTCCCATGGGGACAGGGAGAGTCGGGTCCTACAATGAGCAGTTCTTC,CASSPMGTGRVGSYNEQFF
TRBV6-5,-,TRBJ1-2,13,-,TGTGCCAGCAGTACCCCGCAGGGTTATGGCTACACCTTC,CASSTPQGYGYTF
TRBV3-1/TRBV3-2,-,TRBJ2-2,13,-,TGTGCCAGCAGCCAGCGACGGGCCGGGGAGCTGTTTTTT,CASSQRRAGELFF
TRBV6-5,few,TRBJ1-5,13,-,TGTGCCAGCAGGTCGGGAGATAATCAGCCCCAGCATTTT,CASRSGDNQPQHF
TRBV7-2,few,TRBJ1-2,15,TRBD1,TGTGCCAGCAGCTTACTGGGCAGGGGGGCCTCGGAGGACACCTTC,CASSLLGRGASEDTF
TRBV9,-,TRBJ1-3,17,TRBD1,TGTGCCAGCAGCATCGATACAAGGACAGGGTCTGGAAACACCATATATTTT,CASSIDTRTGSGNTIYF
TRBV10-3,few,TRBJ2-7,15,-,TGTGCCATCAGTGTTGCTAGCCCTACGGTCGACGAGCAGTACTTC,CAISVASPTVDEQYF
TRBV30,-,TRBJ1-5,13,TRBD1,TGTGCCTGGGGAGGACAGGGAAGACAGCCCCAGCATTTT,CAWGGQGRQPQHF
TRBV5-6,-,TRBJ2-1,13,TRBD2,TGTGCCAGCAGCCTAGGACTAGCGGGAGAGCAGTTCTTC,CASSLGLAGEQFF
TRBV4-3,-,TRBJ2-1,16,TRBD2,TGCGCCAGCAGCCAAATGACTAGCGGGGGGTTGAATGAGCAGTTCTTC,CASSQMTSGGLNEQFF
TRBV15,-,TRBJ2-4,15,-,TGTGCCACCAGCCTAAACGGCCAGGGAATGGACATTCAGTACTTC,CATSLNGQGMDIQYF